This T cell receptor (beta chain) was sequenced for a study of blood T cell repertoires in COVID-19. The CDR3 is 18 amino acids. V shed 0 bases and J 0 bases; nucleotides not matched to a gene: 9. Looked up from germline, CDR1 is SGDLS and CDR2 is YYNGEE. Using immunoSEQ multiplex PCR, the repertoire was profiled, and TCRdb retains in-frame clones only, with some absent. The table lists 130,000 to 150,000 clones, about 79% of them singletons. The chain links TRBV9 to TRBJ2-3; 8 bases agree with TRBD1. This sequence originates from a man aged 50 to 59 who had recovered from COVID-19. The material sequenced was PBMCs or T cells enriched from blood (not recorded which). The CDR3 is CASSVARDRSSSTDTQYF. The DNA of the CDR3 is TGTGCCAGCAGCGTAGCCCGGGACAGGTCTTCTAGCACAGATACGCAGTATTTT. The complete variable domain, with remaining parts taken from reference TRBV9 and TRBJ2-3, reads DSGVTQTPKHLITATGQRVTLRCSPRSGDLSVYWYQQSLDQGLQFLIQYYNGEERAKGNILERFSAQQFPDLHSELNLSSLELGDSALYFCASSVARDRSSSTDTQYFGPGTRLTVL.